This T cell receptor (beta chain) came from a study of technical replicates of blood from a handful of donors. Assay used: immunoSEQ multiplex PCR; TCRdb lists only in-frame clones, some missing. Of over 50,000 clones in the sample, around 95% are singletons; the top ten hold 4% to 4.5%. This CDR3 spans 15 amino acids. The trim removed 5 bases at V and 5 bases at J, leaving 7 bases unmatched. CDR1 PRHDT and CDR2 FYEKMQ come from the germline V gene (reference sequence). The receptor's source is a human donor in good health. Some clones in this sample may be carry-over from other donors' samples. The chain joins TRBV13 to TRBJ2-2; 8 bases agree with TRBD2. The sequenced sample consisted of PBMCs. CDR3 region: CASSPPRGGTGELFF. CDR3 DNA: TGTGCCAGCAGCCCACCCCGGGGGGGGACCGGGGAGCTGTTTTTT. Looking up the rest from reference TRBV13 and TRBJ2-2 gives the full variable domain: AAGVIQSPRHLIKEKRETATLKCYPIPRHDTVYWYQQGPGQDPQFLISFYEKMQSDKGSIPDRFSAQQFSDYHSELNMSSLELGDSALYFCASSPPRGGTGELFFGEGSRLTVL.